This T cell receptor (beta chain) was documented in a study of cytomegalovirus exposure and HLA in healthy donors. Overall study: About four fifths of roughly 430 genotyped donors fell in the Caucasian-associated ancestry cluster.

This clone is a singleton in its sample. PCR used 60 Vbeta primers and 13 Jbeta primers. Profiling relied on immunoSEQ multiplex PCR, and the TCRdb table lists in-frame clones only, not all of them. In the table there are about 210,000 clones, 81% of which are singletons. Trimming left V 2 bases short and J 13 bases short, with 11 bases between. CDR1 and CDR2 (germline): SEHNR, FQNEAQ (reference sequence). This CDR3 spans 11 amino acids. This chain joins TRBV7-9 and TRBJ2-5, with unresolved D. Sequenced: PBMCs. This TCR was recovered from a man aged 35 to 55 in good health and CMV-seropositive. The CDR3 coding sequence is TGTGCCAGCAGCTTACGAGAGGCCCGGTACTTC. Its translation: CASSLREARYF.